This TCR beta chain was profiled in a study of shared clonotypes between healthy human individuals. Study-level findings and limits: Rarefaction revealed incomplete sorted-subset sequencing despite large depth. Estimated richness was generally greater in naive than memory subsets.

Germline V gene data show CDR1 as MNHEY and CDR2 as SVGAGI. V lost 2 bases, J lost 5 bases, and 15 bases lay in between. CDR3 length: 15 amino acids. Comments on this clone: Its antigen is undetermined.

As originally analysed: Junction-only sequences without quality scores were provided by ImmunoSEQ, so filtering was different. Sequenced by immunoSEQ multiplex PCR; TCRdb stores in-frame clones only, minus some. V, J and clone size were drawn from that table, and D and trimming were deduced from the DNA. The table includes about 1.1 million clones, approximately 80% detected once. The sequenced sample consisted of memory CD4+ T cells from PBMCs. Subset noted: CD45RA-negative fraction. The V call is TRBV6-5, the J call TRBJ2-5; the D gene could be TRBD1 or TRBD2 (5 bases each). This receptor was identified in a man younger than 35 in good health. Some clones in this sample may be carry-over from other donors' samples. In nucleotides, the CDR3 is TGTGCCAGCAGTTACCATTCCGGGGACGCGGAGACCCAGTACTTC. Amino acid sequence: CASSYHSGDAETQYF.